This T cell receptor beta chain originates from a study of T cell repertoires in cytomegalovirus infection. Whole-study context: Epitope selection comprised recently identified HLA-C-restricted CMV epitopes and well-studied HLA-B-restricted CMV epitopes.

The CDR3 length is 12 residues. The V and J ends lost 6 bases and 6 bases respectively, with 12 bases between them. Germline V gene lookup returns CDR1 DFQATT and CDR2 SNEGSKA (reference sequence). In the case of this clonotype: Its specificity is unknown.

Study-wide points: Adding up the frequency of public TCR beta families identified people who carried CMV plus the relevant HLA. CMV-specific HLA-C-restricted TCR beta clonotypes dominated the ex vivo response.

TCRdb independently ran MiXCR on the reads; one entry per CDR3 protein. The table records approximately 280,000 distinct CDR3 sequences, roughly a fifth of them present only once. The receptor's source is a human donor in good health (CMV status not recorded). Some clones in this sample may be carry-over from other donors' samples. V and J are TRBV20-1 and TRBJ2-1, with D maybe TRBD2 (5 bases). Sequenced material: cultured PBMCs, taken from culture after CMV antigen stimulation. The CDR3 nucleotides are TGCAGTGCCTGGATGGACTCCAATGAGCAGTTCTTC. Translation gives CSAWMDSNEQFF.